This T cell receptor (beta chain) appears in the sequencing data of a study of T cell responses to AZD1222 COVID-19 vaccine. Study-level results: Along spike, vaccine-associated CD4 TCRs were found throughout, with dominance at 160-218 and 743-854. The study reported that nearly half of spike-specific TCRs target unmutated variant regions. Baseline serology detected seropositivity in only six or seven AZD1222 recipients. Donors were mostly white British, more females; clonal diversity possibly underestimated.

As regards this clone: Antigen specificity is unknown.

Germline V gives CDR1 KGHDR, CDR2 SFDVKD. The length of the CDR3 is 13 residues. The V end was cut by 4 bases, the J end by 5 bases, with 9 bases between. Clones were sequenced by immunoSEQ multiplex PCR, and TCRdb holds only the in-frame ones, with some missing. Of around 110,000 clones listed, around 88% are singletons. Material: peripheral blood, obtained on day 0 of AZD1222 vaccination. This receptor was taken from an adult in good health. The chain is built from TRBV24-1 and TRBJ2-3, with D possibly being TRBD1 or TRBD2 (5 bases each). CDR3 sequence: CATSDRGVDTQYF. The CDR3 DNA follows: TGTGCCACCAGTGACCGAGGGGTAGATACGCAGTATTTT.